One T cell receptor beta chain is described in this entry. This clonotype appeared many times. Its antigen is still unknown. No quality values exist for individual bases; no much larger clone is one base distant. This specimen belongs to a study of Graves' ophthalmopathy and Graves' hyperthyroidism (dated by TCRdb to 2016 to 2019). As for the study more broadly: Stable hyperthyroidism was defined as no progression to ophthalmopathy within 18 months of follow-up. TCR beta repertoire signatures were used to distinguish Graves' ophthalmopathy from Graves' hyperthyroidism and to predict progression to ophthalmopathy. Following sampling, methimazole starting at 30 mg daily was administered to hyperthyroidism patients, and high-dose intravenous methylprednisolone was administered to ophthalmopathy patients. In total, 135 blood samples were TCR-sequenced: approximately 42 ophthalmopathy, some 75 hyperthyroidism and some 17 hyperthyroidism-to-ophthalmopathy patients. A discovery set of 95 to 100 patients (about 45 ophthalmopathy, about 55 stable hyperthyroidism) was enrolled to explore V-J signatures distinguishing ophthalmopathy from hyperthyroidism. In roughly six hyperthyroidism patients, the T-cell repertoires found in thyroid tissue were compared with those found in blood. An independent validation cohort was composed of 18 to 20 hyperthyroidism patients and around 16 patients who later progressed from hyperthyroidism to ophthalmopathy. What the study reported, not specific to this receptor: Most expanded thyroid clonotypes with frequency above 0.001 were also detected in blood, suggesting blood repertoires may reflect the thyroid immune response. Sample size was not statistically predetermined, and group allocation was not concealed from the investigators. In cross-validation, the 13-signature model distinguished ophthalmopathy from stable hyperthyroidism with approximately 85% sensitivity and around 81% specificity, and in the test set the corresponding values were approximately 80% and 68%. In validation, the model predicted ophthalmopathy progression with less than 71% sensitivity and roughly 72% specificity; eleven to twelve predicted patients were CT-confirmed with GO in a median of approximately six months.

Patients with hyperthyroidism were aged 18 to 65 years, had been newly diagnosed, and had a disease duration of less than 2 months. Patients with other autoimmune diseases, uncontrolled infections, pregnancy or lactation were excluded. Clinical symptoms, serum thyroxine, TRAb, thyroid ultrasound and orbital computed tomography were used for diagnosis. Total RNA was extracted using Trizol reagent, and RNA quality was checked on an Agilent 2100 Bioanalyzer. TCR beta CDR3 regions were amplified from RNA transcripts for repertoire sequencing. A first-round RT-PCR used HTBI primers with the Qiagen OneStep RT-PCR kit, followed by a second-round multiplex PCR, size selection and purification. The libraries underwent paired-end sequencing with 100 bp reads on an Illumina HiSeq2000. In the paper's pipeline: SOAPnuke was used to process the reads, throwing out any read that had adapters, had uncalled bases, had a mean Phred below 15, or lacked an exact constant-primer or identifier match. COPE v1.2.5 was used to merge the high-quality paired reads. Each unique nucleotide sequence was defined as a clonotype, and clonotypes were aligned to IMGT TRB V, D and J references with MiTCR v1.1. The analysis was limited to V-J combinations with a frequency above 0.0001, which together covered roughly 99% of repertoires. A TCR clonal expansion and chaos score per V-J combination was defined as the ratio of F50 clonal expansion to chaos observed in the TCRdist matrix. Welch's t-statistics and random forest were used to reduce features to over ten V-J combinations, which were fed into a naive Bayes classifier. The Morisita-Horn index was used to measure how similar the thyroid and blood repertoires were. TCRdb handled the public reads itself, with Q25 trimming in fastp and clone calling in MiXCR, and kept productive beta chains. Each CDR3 protein appears once, grouped with its most common genes and DNA. The V and J calls come from TCRdb's annotation, not from the publication. Within this sample are about 1.1 million distinct CDR3 sequences, with roughly 35% of them counted one time only. The top ten hold 8.5% to 14% of the sample.

V is shortened by 4 bases, J by 1 base, and the region joining them spans 7 bases. Its CDR3 holds 14 amino acids, cysteine through phenylalanine. The CDR3 DNA has 42 bases and is translated from base 1. For CDR1 and CDR2, the germline V gene lists ENHRY and SYGVKD. The receptor was derived from an adult man with Graves' hyperthyroidism. The specimen was peripheral blood or thyroid tissue (not recorded which). Recombination joined TRBV10-3 with TRBJ2-2; the D gene cannot be named for sure. The nucleotide sequence is given as TGTGCCATCAGTGGGCAGGAGAACACCGGGGAGCTGTTTTTT. It specifies CAISGQENTGELFF.